Listed below are T cell receptor beta chains from one sample, sequenced in a study of beta chain features in type 1 diabetes. The table came from immunoSEQ multiplex PCR; TCRdb's copy has only in-frame clones and leaves some out. The sample includes 300,000 to 350,000 clones, 6.5% to 10% of them seen just once. The sequencing input was central memory CD4+ T cells from blood. The origin of the receptors is a woman under 30 in good health. CDR3s include the opening cysteine and the closing phenylalanine or tryptophan. D genes are given only for firm matches. Some rows have no size entry. The others give once, few or many, or a class for an expanded clone.

V,D,size,J,CDR3,DNA
TRBV5-4,.,few,TRBJ2-2,CASSPRGAWNTGELFF,TGTGCCAGCAGCCCCCGAGGGGCCTGGAACACCGGGGAGCTGTTTTTT
TRBV19,.,many,TRBJ2-2,CAGQGTANTGELFF,TGTGCCGGGCAGGGGACCGCGAACACCGGGGAGCTGTTTTTT
TRBV7-9,.,.,TRBJ2-5,CASSFRERAETQYF,TGTGCCAGCAGCTTCCGAGAGAGGGCCGAGACCCAGTACTTC
TRBV7-2,.,.,TRBJ1-3,CASSLPSGAFRGNTIYF,TGTGCCAGCAGCTTACCTTCCGGGGCCTTTAGGGGAAACACCATATATTTT
TRBV28,.,.,TRBJ2-6,CASSLSPSRVGANVLTF,TGTGCCAGCAGTTTATCCCCTAGCAGGGTTGGGGCCAACGTCCTGACTTTC
TRBV29-1,.,few,TRBJ1-1,CSVERGGLLAFF,TGCAGCGTTGAGAGGGGGGGGTTGTTGGCTTTCTTT
TRBV28,.,few,TRBJ2-2,CASPTRLFF,TGTGCCAGCCCCACTAGGCTGTTTTTT
TRBV19,.,.,TRBJ1-2,CASSAGLLGGRGYTF,TGTGCCAGTAGTGCCGGGCTCCTGGGGGGCCGTGGCTACACCTTC
TRBV4-2,.,.,TRBJ1-2,CASSQITGYNYGYTF,TGTGCCAGCAGCCAGATCACAGGGTATAACTATGGCTACACCTTC
TRBV4-3,.,.,TRBJ2-2,CASSQERWLGSGELFF,TGCGCCAGCAGCCAAGAACGGTGGCTGGGATCCGGGGAGCTGTTTTTT
TRBV5-1,TRBD2,once,TRBJ2-1,CASSSGEIYNEQFF,TGCGCCAGCAGTAGCGGGGAAATCTACAATGAGCAGTTCTTC
TRBV6-4,.,few,TRBJ2-5,CAGRDGHQETQYF,TGTGCCGGCCGGGACGGGCACCAAGAGACCCAGTACTTC
TRBV19,.,few,TRBJ2-6,CASRTVPGANVLTF,TGTGCCAGTAGGACCGTTCCAGGGGCCAACGTCCTGACTTTC
TRBV28,.,.,TRBJ2-7,CASTTSRTEQYF,TGTGCCAGCACAACTTCTAGAACTGAGCAGTACTTC
TRBV7-8,TRBD2,.,TRBJ2-3,CASSLGPPGLAGADTQYF,TGTGCCAGCAGCTTGGGACCCCCGGGGCTAGCGGGAGCAGATACGCAGTATTTT
TRBV18,TRBD1,few,TRBJ2-7,CASSPVGRGPSYEQYF,TGTGCCAGCTCACCAGTTGGCAGGGGGCCCTCCTACGAGCAGTACTTC
TRBV7-9,TRBD2,few,TRBJ2-7,CASSPMMAGGSYEQYF,TGTGCCAGCAGCCCCATGATGGCGGGAGGGTCCTACGAGCAGTACTTC
TRBV2,TRBD2,.,TRBJ2-1,CASSDGTSGRAREQFF,TGTGCCAGCAGTGACGGGACTAGCGGGAGAGCTCGTGAGCAGTTCTTC
TRBV10-3,TRBD1,few,TRBJ2-7,CAIGGQGVYEQYF,TGTGCCATCGGGGGACAGGGGGTATACGAGCAGTACTTC
TRBV6-5,.,few,TRBJ1-1,CASSYSRVGNTEAFF,TGTGCCAGCAGTTACTCGAGGGTCGGGAACACTGAAGCTTTCTTT
TRBV4-3,TRBD1,.,TRBJ1-2,CASSQDYGTDSLYGYTF,TGCGCCAGCAGCCAAGACTACGGGACAGACTCCCTCTATGGCTACACCTTC
TRBV19,TRBD2,.,TRBJ2-5,CASSRGRTSGIETQYF,TGTGCCAGTAGTCGTGGAAGGACTAGCGGGATCGAGACCCAGTACTTC
TRBV7-9,TRBD1,few,TRBJ1-3,CASDRGSLGNTIYF,TGTGCCAGTGACAGGGGATCGCTTGGAAACACCATATATTTT
TRBV7-2,TRBD2,many,TRBJ2-1,CASSLELAAAGFQNEQFF,TGTGCCAGCAGCTTAGAACTAGCGGCGGCCGGGTTTCAAAATGAGCAGTTCTTC
TRBV2,TRBD2,many,TRBJ2-1,CASSSTSGSLGSEQFF,TGTGCCAGCAGCAGTACTAGCGGGAGTTTAGGCTCTGAGCAGTTCTTC
TRBV6-9,TRBD1,few,TRBJ2-7,CASNTGQGQTYEQYF,TGTGCCAGCAACACAGGACAGGGCCAAACCTACGAGCAGTACTTC
TRBV7-2,.,.,TRBJ2-5,CASSSGETQYF,TGTGCCAGCAGTTCAGGGGAGACCCAGTACTTC
TRBV7-9,.,many,TRBJ1-4,CASSLNQGNEKLFF,TGTGCCAGCAGCCTCAACCAGGGAAATGAAAAACTGTTTTTT
TRBV2,.,.,TRBJ1-2,CASSVGGYGYTF,TGTGCCAGCAGTGTAGGCGGCTATGGCTACACCTTC
TRBV21-1,.,many,TRBJ2-4,CASSKGRGGETKNIQYF,TGTGCCAGCAGCAAAGGGAGGGGGGGAGAAACCAAAAACATTCAGTACTTC
TRBV29-1,TRBD1,.,TRBJ2-1,CSVKRQGFLNEQFF,TGCAGCGTTAAAAGACAGGGTTTTTTGAATGAGCAGTTCTTC
TRBV28,.,.,TRBJ2-7,CASTGFDGGPSEQYF,TGTGCCAGCACCGGTTTCGACGGAGGGCCTAGTGAGCAGTACTTC
TRBV5-4,TRBD2,many,TRBJ2-3,CASSDKGGPTDTQYF,TGTGCCAGCAGCGACAAGGGAGGGCCGACAGATACGCAGTATTTT
TRBV7-2,.,.,TRBJ2-3,CASSFFRTDTQYF,TGTGCCAGCAGCTTTTTCAGGACAGATACGCAGTATTTT
TRBV6-6,.,few,TRBJ2-4,CASRGESKNIQYF,TGTGCCAGCAGAGGGGAGTCCAAAAACATTCAGTACTTC
TRBV5-1,TRBD2,.,TRBJ2-1,CASSHHGFGSGRANEQFF,TGCGCCAGCAGCCATCATGGGTTTGGTAGCGGGAGGGCCAATGAGCAGTTCTTC
TRBV2,.,.,TRBJ2-1,CASSRQYNEQFF,TGTGCCAGCAGTAGACAGTACAATGAGCAGTTCTTC
TRBV28,TRBD2,.,TRBJ2-3,CASNGRAFTDTQYF,TGTGCCAGCAACGGGAGGGCCTTCACAGATACGCAGTATTTT
TRBV5-6,.,few,TRBJ2-1,CASSLVALEQFF,TGTGCCAGCAGCTTGGTAGCGTTAGAGCAGTTCTTC
TRBV9,.,.,TRBJ2-6,CASSAGQTSGANVLTF,TGTGCCAGCAGCGCCGGACAGACCTCTGGGGCCAACGTCCTGACTTTC
TRBV2,TRBD2,.,TRBJ2-1,CASREGTSGRGDEQFF,TGTGCCAGCAGAGAGGGGACTAGCGGGAGGGGAGATGAGCAGTTCTTC
TRBV18,.,.,TRBJ2-2,CASSPVGQMNTGELFF,TGTGCCAGCTCACCAGTAGGGCAAATGAACACCGGGGAGCTGTTTTTT
TRBV18,.,many,TRBJ2-5,CASSPLGEETQYF,TGTGCCAGCTCACCACTTGGCGAAGAGACCCAGTACTTC
TRBV2,.,.,TRBJ2-4,CASSRRAAAGVAKNIQYF,TGTGCCAGCAGTAGAAGGGCGGCGGCCGGCGTAGCCAAAAACATTCAGTACTTC
TRBV28,TRBD1,.,TRBJ2-6,CASRGQGSSGANVLTF,TGTGCCAGCAGGGGACAGGGAAGTTCTGGGGCCAACGTCCTGACTTTC
TRBV28,TRBD2,.,TRBJ2-5,CASSFGGGQETQYF,TGTGCCAGCAGTTTCGGGGGGGGCCAGGAGACCCAGTACTTC
TRBV5-1,TRBD2,few,TRBJ2-7,CASSRGTSGRSYEQYF,TGCGCCAGCAGCCGCGGGACTAGCGGACGATCCTACGAGCAGTACTTC
TRBV7-3,.,.,TRBJ1-1,CASSLTFDSEAFF,TGTGCCAGCAGCTTAACGTTCGATTCTGAAGCTTTCTTT
TRBV11-2,TRBD2,.,TRBJ2-5,CASSLDDIGLAGEIETQYF,TGTGCCAGCAGCTTAGATGATATCGGGCTAGCGGGAGAGATTGAGACCCAGTACTTC
TRBV6-5,.,.,TRBJ1-1,CASSYAAGTTNTEAFF,TGTGCCAGCAGTTACGCTGCCGGGACAACGAACACTGAAGCTTTCTTT
TRBV25-1,TRBD2,.,TRBJ2-7,CASSEAGSGTYEQYF,TGTGCCAGCAGTGAAGCTGGTAGCGGGACCTACGAGCAGTACTTC
TRBV25-1,.,many,TRBJ2-1,CASNVALTNVHEQFF,TGTGCCAGCAACGTGGCCCTCACCAATGTCCATGAGCAGTTCTTC
TRBV12-2,.,few,TRBJ2-1,CASRLAKRFF,TGTGCAAGTCGCTTAGCTAAACGGTTCTTC
TRBV6-5,.,few,TRBJ1-5,CASSDPWGNQPQHF,TGTGCCAGCAGCGACCCGTGGGGCAATCAGCCCCAGCATTTT
TRBV4-2,TRBD2,few,TRBJ2-5,CASSLAQGAGVRETQYF,TGTGCCAGCAGCCTGGCTCAAGGGGCGGGAGTTCGAGAGACCCAGTACTTC
TRBV27,.,.,TRBJ1-2,CASSFRRASNYGYTF,TGTGCCAGCAGTTTCAGAAGGGCATCTAACTATGGCTACACCTTC
TRBV7-9,TRBD2,few,TRBJ2-1,CASSSYSGRAYNEQFF,TGTGCCAGCAGCTCTTATAGCGGGAGGGCCTACAATGAGCAGTTCTTC